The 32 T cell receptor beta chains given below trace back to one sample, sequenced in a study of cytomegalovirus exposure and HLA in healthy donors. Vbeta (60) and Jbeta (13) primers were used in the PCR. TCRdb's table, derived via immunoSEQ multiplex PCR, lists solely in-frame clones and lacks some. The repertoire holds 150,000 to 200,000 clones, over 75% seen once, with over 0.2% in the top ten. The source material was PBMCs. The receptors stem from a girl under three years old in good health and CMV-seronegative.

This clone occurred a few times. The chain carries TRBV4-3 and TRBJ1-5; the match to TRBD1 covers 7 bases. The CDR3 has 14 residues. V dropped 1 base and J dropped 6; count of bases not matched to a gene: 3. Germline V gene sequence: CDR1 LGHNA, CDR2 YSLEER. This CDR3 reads CASSQGQGFQPQHF. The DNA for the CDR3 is TGCGCCAGCAGCCAAGGACAGGGTTTTCAGCCCCAGCATTTT.

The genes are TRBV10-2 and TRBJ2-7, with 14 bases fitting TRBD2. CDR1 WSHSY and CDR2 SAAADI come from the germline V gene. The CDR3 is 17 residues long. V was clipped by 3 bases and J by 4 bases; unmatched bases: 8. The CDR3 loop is CASSDGLAGGLGYEQYF. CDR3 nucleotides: TGCGCCAGCAGTGACGGACTAGCGGGGGGTCTTGGGTACGAGCAGTACTTC.

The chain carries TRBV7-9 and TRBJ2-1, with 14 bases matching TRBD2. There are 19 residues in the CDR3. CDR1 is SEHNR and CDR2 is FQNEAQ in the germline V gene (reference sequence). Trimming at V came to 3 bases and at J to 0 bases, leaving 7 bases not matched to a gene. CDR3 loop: CASSLGTSGGPSSYNEQFF. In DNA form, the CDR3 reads TGTGCCAGCAGCTTGGGGACTAGCGGGGGCCCCAGCTCCTACAATGAGCAGTTCTTC.

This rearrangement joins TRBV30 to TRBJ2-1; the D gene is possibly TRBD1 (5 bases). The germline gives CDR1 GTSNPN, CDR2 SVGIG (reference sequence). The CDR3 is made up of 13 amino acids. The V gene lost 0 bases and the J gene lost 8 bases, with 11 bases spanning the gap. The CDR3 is CAWSVGVGHEQFF. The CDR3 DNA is TGTGCCTGGAGTGTAGGGGTTGGGCATGAGCAGTTCTTC.

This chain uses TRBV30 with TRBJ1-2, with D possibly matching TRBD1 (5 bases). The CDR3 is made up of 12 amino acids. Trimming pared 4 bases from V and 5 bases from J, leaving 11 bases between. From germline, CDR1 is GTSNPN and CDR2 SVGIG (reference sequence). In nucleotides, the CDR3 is TGTGCCTGGATTAAGGGACTTTATGGCTACACCTTC. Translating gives CAWIKGLYGYTF.

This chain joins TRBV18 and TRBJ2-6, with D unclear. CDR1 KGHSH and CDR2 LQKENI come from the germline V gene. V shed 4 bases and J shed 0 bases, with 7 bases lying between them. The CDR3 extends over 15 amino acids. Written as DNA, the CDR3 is TGTGCCAGCTCACTTACTGGCTCTGGGGCCAACGTCCTGACTTTC. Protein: CASSLTGSGANVLTF.

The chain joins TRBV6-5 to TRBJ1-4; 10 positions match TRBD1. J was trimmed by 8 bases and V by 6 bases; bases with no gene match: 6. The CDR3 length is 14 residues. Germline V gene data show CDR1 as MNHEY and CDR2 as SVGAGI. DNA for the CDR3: TGTGCCAGCAGACCCGGGACAGGGGCGGAAAAACTGTTTTTT. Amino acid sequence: CASRPGTGAEKLFF.

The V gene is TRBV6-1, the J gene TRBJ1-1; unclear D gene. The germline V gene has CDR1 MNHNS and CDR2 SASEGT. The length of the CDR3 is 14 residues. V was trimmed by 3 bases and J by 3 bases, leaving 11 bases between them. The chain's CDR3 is CASSETPWDTEAFF. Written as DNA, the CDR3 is TGTGCCAGCAGTGAGACTCCCTGGGACACTGAAGCTTTCTTT.

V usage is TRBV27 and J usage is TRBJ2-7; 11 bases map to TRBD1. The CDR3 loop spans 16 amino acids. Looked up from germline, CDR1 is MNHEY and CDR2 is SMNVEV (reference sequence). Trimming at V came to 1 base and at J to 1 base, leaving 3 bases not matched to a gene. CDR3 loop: CASSLLGQGGSYEQYF. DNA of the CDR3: TGTGCCAGCAGTTTATTGGGACAGGGGGGGTCCTACGAGCAGTACTTC.

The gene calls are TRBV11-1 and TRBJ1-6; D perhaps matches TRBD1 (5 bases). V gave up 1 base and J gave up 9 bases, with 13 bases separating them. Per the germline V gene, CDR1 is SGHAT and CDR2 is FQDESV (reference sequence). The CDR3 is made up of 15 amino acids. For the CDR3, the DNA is TGTGCCAGCAGCTTAGAGCATGGGGCAGCTTCACCCCTCCACTTT. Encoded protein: CASSLEHGAASPLHF.

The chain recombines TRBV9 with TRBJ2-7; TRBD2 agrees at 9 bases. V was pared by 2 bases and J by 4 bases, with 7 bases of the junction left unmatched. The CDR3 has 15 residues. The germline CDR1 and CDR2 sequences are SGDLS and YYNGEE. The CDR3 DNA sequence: TGTGCCAGCAGCGTTGGGCGGGGGGGTCCGTACGAGCAGTACTTC. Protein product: CASSVGRGGPYEQYF.

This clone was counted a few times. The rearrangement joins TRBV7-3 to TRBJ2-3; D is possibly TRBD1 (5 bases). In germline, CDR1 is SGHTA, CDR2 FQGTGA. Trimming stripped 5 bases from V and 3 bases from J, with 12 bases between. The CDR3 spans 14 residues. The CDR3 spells CASSPLAGTDTQYF. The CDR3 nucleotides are TGTGCCAGCAGCCCCCTCGCAGGGACAGATACGCAGTATTTT.

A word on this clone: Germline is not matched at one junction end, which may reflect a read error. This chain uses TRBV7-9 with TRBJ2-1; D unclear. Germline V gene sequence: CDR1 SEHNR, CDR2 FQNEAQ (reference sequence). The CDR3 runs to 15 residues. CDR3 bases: TGTGCCAACAGCGCTGGTCGAGGAGACTACAATGAGCAGTTCTTC. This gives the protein CANSAGRGDYNEQFF.

CDR3 amino acids: CASNTPGRRNTIYF. CDR3 DNA sequence: TGTGCCAGCAATACCCCTGGCAGAAGAAACACCATATATTTT. The rearrangement uses TRBV28 and TRBJ1-3; no reliable D call. The CDR3 runs 14 residues. Per the germline V gene, CDR1 is MDHEN and CDR2 is SYDVKM. Deletions cut 7 bases from V and 5 bases from J, with 15 bases between. The full variable domain, completed using reference TRBV28 and TRBJ1-3, is DVKVTQSSRYLVKRTGEKVFLECVQDMDHENMFWYRQDPGLGLRLIYFSYDVKMKEKGDIPEGYSVSREKKERFSLILESASTNQTSMYLCASNTPGRRNTIYFGEGSWLTVV.

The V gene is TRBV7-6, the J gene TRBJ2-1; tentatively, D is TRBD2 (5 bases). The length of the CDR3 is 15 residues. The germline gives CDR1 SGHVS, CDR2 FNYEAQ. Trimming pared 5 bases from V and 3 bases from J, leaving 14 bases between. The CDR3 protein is CASSLFQRNYNEQFF. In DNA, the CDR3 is TGTGCCAGCAGCCTGTTCCAGCGGAACTACAATGAGCAGTTCTTC.

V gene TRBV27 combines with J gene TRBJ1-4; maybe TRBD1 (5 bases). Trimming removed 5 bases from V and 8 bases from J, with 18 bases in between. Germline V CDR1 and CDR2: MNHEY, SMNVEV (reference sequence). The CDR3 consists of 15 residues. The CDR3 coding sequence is TGTGCCAGCAGTAGGGGCGGGACGGAAGGCGAAAAACTGTTTTTT. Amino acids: CASSRGGTEGEKLFF.

CDR3 nucleotides: TGCGCCAGCAGCGCCGGGGGGGGGCGTGGTAATGAAAAACTGTTTTTT. Translating gives CASSAGGGRGNEKLFF. This chain uses TRBV4-1 with TRBJ1-4; possible D gene TRBD1, 6 bases. This CDR3 is built from 16 residues. Deletions cut 5 bases from V and 4 bases from J, with 17 bases between. The germline gives CDR1 MGHRA, CDR2 YSYEKL.

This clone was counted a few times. The CDR3 sequence: CASRETGHEKLFF. The CDR3 nucleotides read TGTGCCAGCAGGGAGACAGGGCATGAAAAACTGTTTTTT. The chain joins TRBV6-5 to TRBJ1-4; 7 nucleotides line up with TRBD1. V lost 6 bases and J lost 6; bases outside the gene matches: 4. CDR1 MNHEY and CDR2 SVGAGI come from the germline V gene. The CDR3 loop spans 13 amino acids.

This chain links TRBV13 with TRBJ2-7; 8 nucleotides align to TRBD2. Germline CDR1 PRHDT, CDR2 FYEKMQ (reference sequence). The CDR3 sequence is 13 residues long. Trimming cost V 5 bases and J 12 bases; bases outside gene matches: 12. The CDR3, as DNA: TGTGCCAGCAGCATCCGGGCGGGACTAGGGGCGTACTTC. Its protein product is CASSIRAGLGAYF.

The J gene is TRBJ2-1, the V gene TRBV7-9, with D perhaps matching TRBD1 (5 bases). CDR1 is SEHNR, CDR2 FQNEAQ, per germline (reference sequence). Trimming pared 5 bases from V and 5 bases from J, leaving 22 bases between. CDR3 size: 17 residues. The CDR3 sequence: CASSTPLRRGHHNEQFF. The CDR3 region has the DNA TGTGCCAGCAGCACACCCTTGAGGCGAGGACACCACAATGAGCAGTTCTTC.

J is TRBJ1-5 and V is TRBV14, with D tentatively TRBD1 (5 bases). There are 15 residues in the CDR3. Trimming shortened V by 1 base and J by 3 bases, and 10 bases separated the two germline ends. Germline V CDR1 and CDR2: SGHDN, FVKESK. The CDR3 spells CASSQAGGSNQPQHF. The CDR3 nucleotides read TGTGCCAGCAGCCAAGCGGGGGGTTCCAATCAGCCCCAGCATTTT.

CDR3 residues: CASSRTELNSPLHF. The CDR3 nucleotides read TGTGCCAGCTCACGGACAGAGTTAAATTCACCCCTCCACTTT. The rearrangement uses TRBV18 and TRBJ1-6; a weak D match, TRBD1 (6 bases). Per the germline V gene, CDR1 is KGHSH and CDR2 is LQKENI. The CDR3 contains 14 residues. V gave up 4 bases and J gave up 7 bases, with 11 bases separating them.

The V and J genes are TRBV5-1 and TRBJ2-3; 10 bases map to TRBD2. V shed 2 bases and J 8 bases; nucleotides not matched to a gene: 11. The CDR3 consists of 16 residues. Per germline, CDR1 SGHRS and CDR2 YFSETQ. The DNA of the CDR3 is TGCGCCAGCAGCTTCACGAGCGGGGGGGCGGGGGGTACGCAGTATTTT. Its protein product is CASSFTSGGAGGTQYF.

The chain's CDR3 is CAISESSGFGQPQHF. The CDR3 DNA follows: TGTGCCATCAGTGAGTCGTCGGGGTTTGGGCAGCCCCAGCATTTT. V and J are TRBV10-3 and TRBJ1-5; unclear D gene. The CDR3 covers 15 residues. V lost 0 bases and J 7 bases, leaving 13 bases between the germline ends. CDR1 is ENHRY and CDR2 is SYGVKD in the germline V gene.

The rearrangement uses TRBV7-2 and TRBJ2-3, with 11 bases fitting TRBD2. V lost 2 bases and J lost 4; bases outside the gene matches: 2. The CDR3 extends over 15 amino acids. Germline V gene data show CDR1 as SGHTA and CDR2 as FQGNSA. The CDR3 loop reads CASSLLAGGADTQYF. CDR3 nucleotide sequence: TGTGCCAGCAGCTTACTAGCGGGGGGCGCAGATACGCAGTATTTT.

The CDR3: CASSSSGLAGTDTQYF. The CDR3 DNA reads TGTGCCAGCTCATCTTCGGGACTAGCGGGCACAGATACGCAGTATTTT. V gene TRBV18 combines with J gene TRBJ2-3; 11 bases are a match to TRBD2. This CDR3 contains 16 residues. Germline values: CDR1 KGHSH, CDR2 LQKENI. J was trimmed by 1 base and V by 5 bases; bases with no gene match: 5.

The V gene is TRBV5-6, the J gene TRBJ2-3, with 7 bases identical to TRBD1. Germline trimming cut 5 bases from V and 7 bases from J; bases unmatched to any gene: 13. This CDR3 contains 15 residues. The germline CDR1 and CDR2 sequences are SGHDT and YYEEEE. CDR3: CASSLRQGQFYTQYF. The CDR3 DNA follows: TGTGCCAGCAGTCTACGACAGGGTCAGTTTTATACGCAGTATTTT.

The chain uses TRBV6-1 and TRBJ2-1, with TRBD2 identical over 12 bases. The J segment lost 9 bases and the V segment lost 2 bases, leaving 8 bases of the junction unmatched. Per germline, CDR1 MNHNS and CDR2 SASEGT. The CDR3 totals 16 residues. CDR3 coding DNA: TGTGCCAGCAGTGAATACGGGACTAGCGGGTTTGCTGAGCAGTTCTTC. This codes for CASSEYGTSGFAEQFF.

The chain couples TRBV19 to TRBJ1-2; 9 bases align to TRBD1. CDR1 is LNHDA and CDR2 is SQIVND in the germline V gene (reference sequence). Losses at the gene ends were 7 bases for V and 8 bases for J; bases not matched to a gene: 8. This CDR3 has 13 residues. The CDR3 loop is CASISRDRVGYTF. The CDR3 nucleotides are TGTGCCAGTATTTCGCGGGACAGGGTCGGCTACACCTTC.

The CDR3 spells CASSQDLSRNTEAFF. CDR3 nucleotides: TGCGCCAGCAGCCAAGATCTTAGCAGGAACACTGAAGCTTTCTTT. This rearrangement joins TRBV4-1 to TRBJ1-1; D is undetermined. There are 15 residues in the CDR3. V was shortened by 0 bases and J by 1 base, with 9 bases between the two germline ends. Germline V lookup: CDR1 MGHRA, CDR2 YSYEKL.

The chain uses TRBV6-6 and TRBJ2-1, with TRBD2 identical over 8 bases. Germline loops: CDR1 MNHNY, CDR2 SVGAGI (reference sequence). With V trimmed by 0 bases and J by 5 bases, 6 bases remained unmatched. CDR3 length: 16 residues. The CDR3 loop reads CASSYSRLAGNNEQFF. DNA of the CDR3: TGTGCCAGCAGTTACTCGAGGCTAGCGGGTAACAATGAGCAGTTCTTC.

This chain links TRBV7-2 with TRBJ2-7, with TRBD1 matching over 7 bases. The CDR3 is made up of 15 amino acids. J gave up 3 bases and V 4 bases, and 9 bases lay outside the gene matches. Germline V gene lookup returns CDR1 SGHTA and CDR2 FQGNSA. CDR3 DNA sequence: TGTGCCAGCAGCTCCCTCTCTTCAGGGGGCTACGAGCAGTACTTC. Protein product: CASSSLSSGGYEQYF. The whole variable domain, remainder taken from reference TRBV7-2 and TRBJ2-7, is GAGVSQSPSNKVTEKGKDVELRCDPISGHTALYWYRQSLGQGLEFLIYFQGNSAPDKSGLPSDRFSAERTGGSVSTLTIQRTQQEDSAVYLCASSSLSSGGYEQYFGPGTRLTVT.